This T cell receptor (beta chain) was retrieved from a study of T-cell reconstitution after alpha-beta-depleted transplantation in children (dated by TCRdb to 2016 to 2017). Regarding the research as a whole: T-cell immune reconstitution after TCRalphabeta/CD19-depleted allogeneic hematopoietic cell transplantation in children was quantitatively tracked in the study by means of TCR repertoire profiling.

With regard to this clonotype: The antigen it binds to is not known. There are no base qualities to consult, and no much larger clone falls within one base.

The library was prepared using PCR. Sequencing instrument: Illumina HiSeq 2500. To normalize quantification of the TCRbeta repertoire, the TCR libraries were built with molecular barcoding that relied on unique molecular identifiers. Clones were called with MiXCR by TCRdb after fastp trimmed the public reads at Q25, and only in-frame beta chains were retained. Records with the same CDR3 protein are collapsed into one entry carrying the most frequent genes and DNA. Recorded for this sample are approximately 340,000 distinct CDR3 sequences; about a tenth of them occurred a single time. The top ten hold 2% to 2.5% of the sample. The clonotype originates from a human donor who donated a stem cell graft to a child with acute lymphoblastic leukemia. This material consisted of PBMCs from the stem cell graft donor, taken from the stem cell graft.

The DNA sequence is as follows: TGCGCCAGCACCCCGCAACGGGTAGGAATTAATGAGCAGTTCTTC. This gives the protein CASTPQRVGINEQFF. The rearranged chain carries TRBV5-1 and TRBJ2-1, with no reliable assignment of the D segment. CDR1 and CDR2, looked up from the germline V gene, are SGHRS and YFSETQ. Trimming costs V 6 bases and J 7 bases, and their ends lie 20 bases apart. Taken from cysteine to phenylalanine, the CDR3 has 15 residues. The entry retains the CDR3 DNA only, 45 bases that are in frame from base 1.